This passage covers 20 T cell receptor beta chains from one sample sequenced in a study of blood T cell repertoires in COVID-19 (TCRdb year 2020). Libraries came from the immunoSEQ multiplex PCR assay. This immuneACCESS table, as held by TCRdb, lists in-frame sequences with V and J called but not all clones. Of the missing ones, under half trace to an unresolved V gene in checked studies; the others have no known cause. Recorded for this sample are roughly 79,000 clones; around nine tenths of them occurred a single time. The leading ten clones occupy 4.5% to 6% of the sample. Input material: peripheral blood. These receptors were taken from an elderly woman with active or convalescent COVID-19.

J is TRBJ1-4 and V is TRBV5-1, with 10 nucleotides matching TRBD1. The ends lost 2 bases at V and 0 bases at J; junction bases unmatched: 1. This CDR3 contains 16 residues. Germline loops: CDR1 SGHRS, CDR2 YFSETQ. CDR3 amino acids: CASSFGTGATNEKLFF. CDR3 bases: TGCGCCAGCAGCTTTGGGACAGGGGCAACTAATGAAAAACTGTTTTTT.

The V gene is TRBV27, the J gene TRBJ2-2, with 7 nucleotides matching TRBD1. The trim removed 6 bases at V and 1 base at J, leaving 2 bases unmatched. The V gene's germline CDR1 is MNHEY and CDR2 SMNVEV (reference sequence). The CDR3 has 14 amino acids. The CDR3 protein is CASRWTGNTGELFF. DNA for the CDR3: TGTGCCAGCAGGTGGACAGGGAACACCGGGGAGCTGTTTTTT.

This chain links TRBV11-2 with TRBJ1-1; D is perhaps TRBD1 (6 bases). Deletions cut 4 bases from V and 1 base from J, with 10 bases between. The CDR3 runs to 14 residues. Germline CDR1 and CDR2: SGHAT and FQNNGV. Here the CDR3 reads CASSSTTGNTEAFF. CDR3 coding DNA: TGTGCCAGCAGCTCAACGACAGGGAACACTGAAGCTTTCTTT.

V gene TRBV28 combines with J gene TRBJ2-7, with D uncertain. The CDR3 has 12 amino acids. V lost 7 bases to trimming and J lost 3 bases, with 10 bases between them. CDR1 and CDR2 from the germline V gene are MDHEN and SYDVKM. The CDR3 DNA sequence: TGTGCCAGCACTCAGGTGAGCTACGAGCAGTACTTC. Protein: CASTQVSYEQYF.

Here the CDR3 DNA reads TGTGCCAGCAGTCAGGGGGACTTATCAGATACGCAGTATTTT. It codes for CASSQGDLSDTQYF. The rearrangement joins TRBV6-2 or TRBV6-3 to TRBJ2-3, with D possibly being TRBD1 (7 bases). The CDR3 runs to 14 residues. Germline V lookup: CDR1 MNHEY, CDR2 SVGEGT. Trimming removed 5 bases at V and 4 bases at J, with 13 bases between.

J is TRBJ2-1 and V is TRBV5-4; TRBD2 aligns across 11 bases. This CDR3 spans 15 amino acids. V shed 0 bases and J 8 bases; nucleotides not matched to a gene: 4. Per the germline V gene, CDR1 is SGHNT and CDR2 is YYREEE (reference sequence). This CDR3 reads CASSLGLAGRDEQFF. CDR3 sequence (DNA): TGTGCCAGCAGCTTGGGACTAGCGGGGAGGGATGAGCAGTTCTTC.

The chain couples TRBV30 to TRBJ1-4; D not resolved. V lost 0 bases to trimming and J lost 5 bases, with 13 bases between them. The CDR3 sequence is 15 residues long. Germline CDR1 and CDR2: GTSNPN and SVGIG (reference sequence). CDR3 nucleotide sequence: TGTGCCTGGAGTGTACGGACGGGGAACAATGAAAAACTGTTTTTT. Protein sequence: CAWSVRTGNNEKLFF.

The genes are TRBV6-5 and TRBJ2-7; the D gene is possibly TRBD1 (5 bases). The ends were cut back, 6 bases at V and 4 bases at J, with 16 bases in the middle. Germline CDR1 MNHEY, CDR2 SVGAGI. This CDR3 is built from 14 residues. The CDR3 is CASRPRAGLYEQYF. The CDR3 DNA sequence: TGTGCCAGCAGACCCCGGGCAGGGCTTTACGAGCAGTACTTC.

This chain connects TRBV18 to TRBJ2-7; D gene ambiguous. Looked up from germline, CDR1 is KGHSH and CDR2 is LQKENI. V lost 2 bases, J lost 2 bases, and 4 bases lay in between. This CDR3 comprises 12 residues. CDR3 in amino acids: CASSPTTYEQYF. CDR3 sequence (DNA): TGTGCCAGCTCACCAACTACCTACGAGCAGTACTTC.

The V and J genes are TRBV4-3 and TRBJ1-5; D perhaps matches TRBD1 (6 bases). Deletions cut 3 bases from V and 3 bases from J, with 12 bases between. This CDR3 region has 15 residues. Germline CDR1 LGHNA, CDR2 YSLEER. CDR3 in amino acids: CASSQEQGNNQPQHF. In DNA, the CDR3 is TGCGCCAGCAGCCAGGAACAGGGCAACAATCAGCCCCAGCATTTT.

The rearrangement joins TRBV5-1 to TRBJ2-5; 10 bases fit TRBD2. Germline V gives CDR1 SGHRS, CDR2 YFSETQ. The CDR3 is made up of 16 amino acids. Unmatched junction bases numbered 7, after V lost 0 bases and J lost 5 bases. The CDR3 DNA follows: TGCGCCAGCAGCTTGGGTTCGAGCGGGAGGGAGGAGACCCAGTACTTC. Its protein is CASSLGSSGREETQYF.

The CDR3 region has the DNA TGTGCCAGCAGCCGGACTTCAGAGAACACCGGGGAGCTGTTTTTT. This encodes CASSRTSENTGELFF. The chain uses TRBV5-4 and TRBJ2-2; D is possibly TRBD2 (5 bases). Deletions cut 4 bases from V and 1 base from J, with 11 bases between. This CDR3 has 15 amino acids. CDR1 and CDR2 from the germline V gene are SGHNT and YYREEE (reference sequence).

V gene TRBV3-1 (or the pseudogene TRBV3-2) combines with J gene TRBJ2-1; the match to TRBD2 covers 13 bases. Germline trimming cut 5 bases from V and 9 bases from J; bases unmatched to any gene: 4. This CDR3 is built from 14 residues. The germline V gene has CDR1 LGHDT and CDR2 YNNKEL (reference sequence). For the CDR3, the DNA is TGTGCCAGCAGCTCCAGACTAGCGGGAGGTGAGCAGTTCTTC. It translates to CASSSRLAGGEQFF.

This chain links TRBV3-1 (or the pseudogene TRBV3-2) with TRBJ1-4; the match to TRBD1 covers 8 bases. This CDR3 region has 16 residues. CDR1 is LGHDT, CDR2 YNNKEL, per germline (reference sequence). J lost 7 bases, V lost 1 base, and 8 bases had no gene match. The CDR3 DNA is TGTGCCAGCAGCCAAGTTCCGAGACAGGGGATTGAAAAACTGTTTTTT. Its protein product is CASSQVPRQGIEKLFF.

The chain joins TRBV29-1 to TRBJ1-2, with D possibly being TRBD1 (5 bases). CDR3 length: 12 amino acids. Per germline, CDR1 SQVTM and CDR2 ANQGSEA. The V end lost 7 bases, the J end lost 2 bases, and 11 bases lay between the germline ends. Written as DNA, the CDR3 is TGCAGCGCCGAAAAGGGGAACTATGGCTACACCTTC. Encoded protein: CSAEKGNYGYTF.

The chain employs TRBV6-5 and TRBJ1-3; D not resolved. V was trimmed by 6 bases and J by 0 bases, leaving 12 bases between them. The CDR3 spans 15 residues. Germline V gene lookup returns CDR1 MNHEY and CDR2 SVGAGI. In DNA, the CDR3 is TGTGCCAGCAGCGGTCGAACCTTCTCTGGAAACACCATATATTTT. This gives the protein CASSGRTFSGNTIYF.

CDR3 region: CASSLYRGGTDTQYF. The CDR3 DNA is TGTGCCAGCAGCTTATACAGGGGCGGAACAGATACGCAGTATTTT. The chain recombines TRBV7-2 with TRBJ2-3, with TRBD1 matching over 7 bases. This CDR3 has 15 amino acids. The V gene end was trimmed by 2 bases and the J gene end by 3 bases; junction bases not matched to a gene: 5. From germline, CDR1 is SGHTA and CDR2 FQGNSA.

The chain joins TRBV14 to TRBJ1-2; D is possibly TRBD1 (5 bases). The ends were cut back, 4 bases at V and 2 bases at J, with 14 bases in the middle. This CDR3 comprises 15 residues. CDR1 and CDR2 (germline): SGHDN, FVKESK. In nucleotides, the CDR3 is TGTGCCAGCAGCCTACGCCAGGGTTGGAACTATGGCTACACCTTC. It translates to CASSLRQGWNYGYTF.

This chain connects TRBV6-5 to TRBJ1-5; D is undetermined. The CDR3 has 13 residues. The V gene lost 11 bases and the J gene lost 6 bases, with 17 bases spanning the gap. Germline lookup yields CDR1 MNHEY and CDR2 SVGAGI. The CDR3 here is CASREVLGQPQHF. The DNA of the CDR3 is TGTGCCTCCCGGGAGGTTCTCGGTCAGCCCCAGCATTTT.

The DNA for the CDR3 is TGTGCCAGCAGCCCACCGGGACTAGCAAGGAGGGAGACCCAGTACTTC. Translated: CASSPPGLARRETQYF. This rearrangement joins TRBV7-9 to TRBJ2-5; 9 nucleotides match TRBD2. CDR3 length: 16 amino acids. Losses at the gene ends were 5 bases for V and 5 bases for J; bases not matched to a gene: 12. CDR1 SEHNR and CDR2 FQNEAQ come from the germline V gene (reference sequence).